These 26 T cell receptor beta chains share one sample of origin, sequenced in a study of cytotoxic CD8 clonotypes in ibrutinib-treated CLL. The table came from immunoSEQ multiplex PCR; TCRdb's copy has only in-frame clones and leaves some out. The data show 110,000 to 150,000 clones, around 93% seen once. Specimen: PBMCs, collected after 12 months of ibrutinib treatment. The receptors were sampled from a human donor with chronic lymphocytic leukemia.

The chain uses TRBV28 and TRBJ2-3; 8 bases agree with TRBD2. Germline values: CDR1 MDHEN, CDR2 SYDVKM. The CDR3 covers 14 residues. J gave up 5 bases and V 11 bases, and 12 bases lay outside the gene matches. The DNA of the CDR3 is TGTGCCCTTCGTCAAAGCGGGAGTGTAGATACGCAGTATTTT. Translated, it gives CALRQSGSVDTQYF.

This clone was counted only a few times. This chain connects TRBV19 to TRBJ2-1; D is unclear. V shed 8 bases and J shed 9 bases, with 14 bases lying between them. The germline V gene encodes CDR1 LNHDA and CDR2 SQIVND (reference sequence). This CDR3 has 12 residues. The CDR3 loop is CASGPGYGEQFF. The CDR3 DNA sequence: TGTGCCAGTGGGCCTGGGTATGGTGAGCAGTTCTTC.

The chain combines TRBV7-8 with TRBJ2-7, with D uncertain. Looked up from germline, CDR1 is SGHVS and CDR2 is FQNEAQ. V lost 1 base and J 4 bases, leaving 17 bases between the germline ends. The CDR3 is 16 residues long. The CDR3 nucleotides are TGTGCCAGCAGCTTAGGGCCCACTCGAAATTTATACGAGCAGTACTTC. The encoded protein is CASSLGPTRNLYEQYF.

Remarks on this clone: Its ends do not fully match the called genes, so a read error is possible. The chain uses TRBV7-7 and TRBJ2-1; 9 bases agree with TRBD2. Per the germline V gene, CDR1 is SSHAT and CDR2 is FNYEAQ (reference sequence). The CDR3 has 15 amino acids. CDR3 protein: CASSLRREGYNEQFF. CDR3 DNA sequence: TGTGCTAGCAGCTTGAGGCGGGAGGGCTACAATGAGCAGTTCTTC.

The sample holds one count of this clone. This chain links TRBV11-2 with TRBJ2-1; D is undetermined. The ends were cut back, 5 bases at V and 7 bases at J, with 15 bases in the middle. The V gene's germline CDR1 is SGHAT and CDR2 FQNNGV. This CDR3 region has 14 residues. The CDR3: CASSPEALSNEQFF. The DNA of the CDR3 is TGTGCCAGCAGCCCCGAGGCCCTGAGTAATGAGCAGTTCTTC.

This clone has only one observation. V usage is TRBV7-9 and J usage is TRBJ2-7; D unclear. The CDR3 runs to 15 residues. In germline, CDR1 is SEHNR, CDR2 FQNEAQ (reference sequence). V lost 1 base to trimming and J lost 3 bases, with 13 bases between them. The CDR3 sequence: CASSLEINEVYEQYF. The CDR3 DNA sequence: TGTGCCAGCAGCTTAGAAATCAATGAGGTCTACGAGCAGTACTTC.

J is TRBJ2-7 and V is TRBV4-2; D is perhaps TRBD1 (6 bases). The CDR3 consists of 14 residues. With 0 bases removed from V and 2 bases from J, the gap between germline ends came to 8 bases. CDR1 and CDR2 from the germline V gene are LGHNA and YNFKEQ. CDR3 amino acids: CASSQEDRTYEQYF. CDR3 in DNA: TGTGCCAGCAGCCAAGAGGACAGAACCTACGAGCAGTACTTC.

The V and J genes are TRBV5-4 and TRBJ2-3; D gene uncertain. CDR3 size: 18 residues. Per the germline V gene, CDR1 is SGHNT and CDR2 is YYREEE (reference sequence). Between the trimmed V and J ends, which lost 4 bases and 0 bases, there was a span of 21 bases. CDR3 DNA sequence: TGTGCCAGCAGCGGTGCGGCGTCGTCGCCGACTAGCACAGATACGCAGTATTTT. Residues: CASSGAASSPTSTDTQYF.

This chain connects TRBV19 to TRBJ2-3; TRBD2 matches 10 bases. CDR1 and CDR2 from the germline V gene are LNHDA and SQIVND (reference sequence). After removal of 5 bases from V and 1 base from J, the junction contained 12 bases not matched to a gene. The CDR3 covers 18 residues. CDR3 coding DNA: TGTGCCAGTAGTCGACTAGCGGGCGTACCCAGGGGCACAGATACGCAGTATTTT. Translating it yields CASSRLAGVPRGTDTQYF.

There are a few counts of this clone. This sequence joins TRBV7-9 and TRBJ2-2; D not resolved. The V gene lost 1 base and the J gene lost 5 bases, with 11 bases spanning the gap. Per the germline V gene, CDR1 is SEHNR and CDR2 is FQNEAQ (reference sequence). The CDR3 runs to 15 residues. CDR3 sequence: CASSLVVRQTGELFF. The CDR3 nucleotides are TGTGCCAGCAGCTTAGTGGTCAGGCAAACCGGGGAGCTGTTTTTT.

V gene TRBV6-5 combines with J gene TRBJ1-4; 8 bases line up with TRBD1. V gave up 5 bases and J gave up 6 bases; unmatched junction bases: 8. This CDR3 is built from 15 residues. Germline values: CDR1 MNHEY, CDR2 SVGAGI. CDR3 sequence: CASSQLDRDDEKLFF. In DNA, the CDR3 is TGTGCCAGCAGTCAATTGGACAGGGATGATGAAAAACTGTTTTTT.

The rearrangement joins TRBV29-1 to TRBJ1-5, with D unresolved. V lost 5 bases, J lost 1 base, and 9 bases lay in between. The CDR3 totals 13 residues. Germline V gene data show CDR1 as SQVTM and CDR2 as ANQGSEA. The CDR3 nucleotides are TGCAGCGTTTCCCAGGCAAGCAATCAGCCCCAGCATTTT. This translates into CSVSQASNQPQHF.

The chain joins TRBV28 to TRBJ1-4, with D possibly being TRBD1 (5 bases). The length of the CDR3 is 15 residues. In germline, CDR1 is MDHEN, CDR2 SYDVKM. V shed 2 bases and J shed 4 bases, with 11 bases lying between them. The CDR3, as DNA: TGTGCCAGCAGTTTAAGGGGCCATATTAATGAAAAACTGTTTTTT. This translates into CASSLRGHINEKLFF.

V and J are TRBV4-2 and TRBJ2-3, with 9 bases fitting TRBD2. The V segment lost 2 bases and the J segment 2 bases; nucleotides outside the gene matches: 5. The germline V gene encodes CDR1 LGHNA and CDR2 YNFKEQ. The CDR3 totals 16 residues. The CDR3 sequence is CASSQILAGTTDTQYF. DNA for the CDR3: TGTGCCAGCAGCCAAATCCTAGCGGGGACCACAGATACGCAGTATTTT.

J is TRBJ2-7 and V is TRBV6-5; the D gene could be TRBD1 or TRBD2 (5 bases each). V was cut by 2 bases and J by 5 bases, with 13 bases left in between. Germline CDR1 is MNHEY and CDR2 is SVGAGI. This CDR3 spans 14 amino acids. This CDR3 is CASSYIDGADEQYF. As DNA, the CDR3 is TGTGCCAGCAGTTACATCGACGGGGCCGACGAGCAGTACTTC.

The chain combines TRBV30 with TRBJ2-2; possible D gene TRBD2, 5 bases. This CDR3 has 15 residues. V was pared by 2 bases and J by 7 bases, with 17 bases between. CDR1 and CDR2 (germline): GTSNPN, SVGIG (reference sequence). The chain's CDR3 is CAWSKERDWYGELFF. In DNA, the CDR3 is TGTGCCTGGAGTAAAGAGAGGGATTGGTACGGGGAGCTGTTTTTT.

V usage is TRBV7-9 and J usage is TRBJ2-5; D not resolved. The V gene's germline CDR1 is SEHNR and CDR2 FQNEAQ (reference sequence). The CDR3 is 12 residues long. The V and J ends lost 5 bases and 9 bases respectively, with 13 bases between them. The CDR3 loop reads CASSPTRSAQYF. The CDR3 DNA follows: TGTGCCAGCAGCCCGACAAGATCGGCCCAGTACTTC.

V is TRBV30 and J is TRBJ2-4; no definite D call. The CDR3 loop spans 12 amino acids. Per the germline V gene, CDR1 is GTSNPN and CDR2 is SVGIG (reference sequence). V lost 4 bases and J 11 bases, leaving 15 bases between the germline ends. The CDR3 bases are TGTGCCTGGACCAACCCCGGACCCCTTCAGTACTTC. This gives the protein CAWTNPGPLQYF.

The chain couples TRBV13 to TRBJ1-5; D is unclear. Trimming took 0 bases from V and 0 from J, leaving 6 bases between them. The CDR3 loop spans 15 amino acids. Germline CDR1 reads PRHDT; CDR2 reads FYEKMQ (reference sequence). The CDR3 region has the DNA TGTGCCAGCAGCTTAGGACAGAGTAGCAATCAGCCCCAGCATTTT. Translation: CASSLGQSSNQPQHF.

This chain joins TRBV28 and TRBJ1-3, with a tentative D call TRBD1 (6 bases). Germline V gene data show CDR1 as MDHEN and CDR2 as SYDVKM. The CDR3 is 16 amino acids. Trimming cost V 6 bases and J 0 bases, with 15 bases left between them. The CDR3 nucleotides are TGTGCCAGCAGCCATGGGGACACCGGCTCTGGAAACACCATATATTTT. This gives the protein CASSHGDTGSGNTIYF.

The table lists this clone with a few counts. This sequence joins TRBV29-1 and TRBJ2-1; 13 nucleotides match TRBD2. Germline CDR1 is SQVTM and CDR2 is ANQGSEA. The CDR3 is made up of 16 amino acids. Unmatched junction bases numbered 3, after V lost 1 base and J lost 3 bases. The CDR3 region has the DNA TGCAGCGTTGAAGGACTAGCGGGAGGAGACTACAATGAGCAGTTCTTC. This codes for CSVEGLAGGDYNEQFF.

This clone was recorded once. The chain carries TRBV7-2 and TRBJ1-5; D unclear. The length of the CDR3 is 19 residues. V was clipped by 1 base and J by 0 bases, with 19 bases between them. Germline V gives CDR1 SGHTA, CDR2 FQGNSA. The CDR3 loop reads CASSLDPPGSANSNQPQHF. The DNA for the CDR3 is TGTGCCAGCAGCTTAGACCCGCCCGGGTCCGCAAATAGCAATCAGCCCCAGCATTTT.

This CDR3 is CASGTVYEQYF. The CDR3, as DNA: TGTGCCAGTGGGACAGTCTACGAGCAGTACTTC. The J gene is TRBJ2-7, the V gene TRBV28; 7 positions match TRBD1. Germline values: CDR1 MDHEN, CDR2 SYDVKM. J was trimmed by 3 bases and V by 9 bases; bases with no gene match: 2. CDR3 length: 11 residues.

This chain connects TRBV4-1 to TRBJ2-5; D gene ambiguous. Trimming took 3 bases from V and 5 from J, leaving 13 bases between them. The CDR3 loop spans 14 amino acids. CDR1 MGHRA and CDR2 YSYEKL come from the germline V gene. CDR3 nucleotides: TGCGCCAGCAGCCAGCAGGATGGAGAGGAGACCCAGTACTTC. This sequence encodes CASSQQDGEETQYF.

The chain recombines TRBV13 with TRBJ2-2; D ambiguous. Germline CDR1 and CDR2: PRHDT and FYEKMQ (reference sequence). CDR3 length: 14 amino acids. Trimming took off 6 bases at V and 6 bases at J, with 14 bases between the two ends. CDR3 nucleotide sequence: TGTGCCAGCAGAACGACGGGCAAATCCGGGGAGCTGTTTTTT. Translating gives CASRTTGKSGELFF.

The J gene is TRBJ2-5, the V gene TRBV5-1; D uncertain. V shed 0 bases and J shed 7 bases, with 19 bases lying between them. The CDR3 consists of 16 residues. The germline V gene has CDR1 SGHRS and CDR2 YFSETQ. CDR3 amino acids: CASSLDGQVGSRTQYF. CDR3 nucleotides: TGCGCCAGCAGCTTGGATGGGCAGGTTGGTTCTCGGACCCAGTACTTC.